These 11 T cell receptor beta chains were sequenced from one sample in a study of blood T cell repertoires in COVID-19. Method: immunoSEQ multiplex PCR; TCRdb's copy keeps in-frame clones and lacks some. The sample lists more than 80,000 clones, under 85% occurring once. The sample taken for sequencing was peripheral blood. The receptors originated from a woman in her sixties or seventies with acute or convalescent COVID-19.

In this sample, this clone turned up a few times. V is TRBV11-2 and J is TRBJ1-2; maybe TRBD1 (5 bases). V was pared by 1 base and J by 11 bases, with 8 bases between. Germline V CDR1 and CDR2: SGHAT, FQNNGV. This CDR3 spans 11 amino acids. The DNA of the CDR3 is TGTGCCAGCAGCTTAGGCGGGGGATACACCTTC. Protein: CASSLGGGYTF. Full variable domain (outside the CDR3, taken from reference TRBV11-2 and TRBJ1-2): EAGVAQSPRYKIIEKRQSVAFWCNPISGHATLYWYQQILGQGPKLLIQFQNNGVVDDSQLPKDRFSAERLKGVDSTLKIQPAKLEDSAVYLCASSLGGGYTFGSGTRLTVV.

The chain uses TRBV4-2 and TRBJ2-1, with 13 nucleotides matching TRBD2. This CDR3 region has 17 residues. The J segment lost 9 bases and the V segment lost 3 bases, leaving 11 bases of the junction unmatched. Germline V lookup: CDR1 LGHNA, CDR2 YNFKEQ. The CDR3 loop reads CASSHPTATSGGAEQFF. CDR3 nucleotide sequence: TGTGCCAGCAGCCACCCAACGGCCACTAGCGGGGGGGCTGAGCAGTTCTTC.

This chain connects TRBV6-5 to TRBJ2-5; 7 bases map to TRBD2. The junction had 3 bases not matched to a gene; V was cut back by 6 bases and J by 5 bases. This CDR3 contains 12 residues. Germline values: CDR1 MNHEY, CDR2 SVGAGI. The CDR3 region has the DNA TGTGCCAGCAGCAGTAGCGGGGAGACCCAGTACTTC. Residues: CASSSSGETQYF.

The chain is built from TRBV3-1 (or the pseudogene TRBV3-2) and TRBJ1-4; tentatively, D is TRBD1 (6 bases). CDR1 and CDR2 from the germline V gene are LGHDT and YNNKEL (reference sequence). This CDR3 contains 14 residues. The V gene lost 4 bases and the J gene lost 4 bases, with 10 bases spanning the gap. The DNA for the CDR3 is TGTGCCAGCAGCCCCGGACAGATTAATGAAAAACTGTTTTTT. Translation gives CASSPGQINEKLFF.

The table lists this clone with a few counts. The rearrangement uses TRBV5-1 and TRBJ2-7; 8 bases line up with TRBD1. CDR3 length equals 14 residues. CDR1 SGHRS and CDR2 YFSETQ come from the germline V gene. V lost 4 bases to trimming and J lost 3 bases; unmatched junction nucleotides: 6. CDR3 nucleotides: TGCGCCAGCAGCCGGACAGGGCGCGACTACGAGCAGTACTTC. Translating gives CASSRTGRDYEQYF.

The CDR3 here is CATSGTGRTGELFF. CDR3 in DNA: TGTGCCACCTCGGGGACAGGGAGGACCGGGGAGCTGTTTTTT. The chain joins TRBV24-1 to TRBJ2-2, with 9 bases matching TRBD1. The germline V gene encodes CDR1 KGHDR and CDR2 SFDVKD. V dropped 9 bases and J dropped 5; count of bases not matched to a gene: 6. This CDR3 comprises 14 residues.

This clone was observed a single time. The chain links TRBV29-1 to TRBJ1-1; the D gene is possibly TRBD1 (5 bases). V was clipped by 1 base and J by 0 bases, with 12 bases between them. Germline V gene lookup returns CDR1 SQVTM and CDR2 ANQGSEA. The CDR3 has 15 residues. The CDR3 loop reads CSVEGQLLMNTEAFF. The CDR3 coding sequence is TGCAGCGTTGAAGGACAGCTCCTCATGAACACTGAAGCTTTCTTT.

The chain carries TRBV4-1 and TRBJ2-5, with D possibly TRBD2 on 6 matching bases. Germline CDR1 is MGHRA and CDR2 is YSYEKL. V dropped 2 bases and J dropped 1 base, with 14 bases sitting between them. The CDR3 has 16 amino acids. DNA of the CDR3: TGCGCCAGCAGCCAATATCCAACTAGCATCCAAGAGACCCAGTACTTC. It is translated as CASSQYPTSIQETQYF.

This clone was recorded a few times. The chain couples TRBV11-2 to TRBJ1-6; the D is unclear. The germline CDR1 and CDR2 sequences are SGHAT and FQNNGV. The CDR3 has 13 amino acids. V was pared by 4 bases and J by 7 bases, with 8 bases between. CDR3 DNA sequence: TGTGCCAGCAGCTCGTTCAGGAATTCACCCCTCCACTTT. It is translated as CASSSFRNSPLHF.

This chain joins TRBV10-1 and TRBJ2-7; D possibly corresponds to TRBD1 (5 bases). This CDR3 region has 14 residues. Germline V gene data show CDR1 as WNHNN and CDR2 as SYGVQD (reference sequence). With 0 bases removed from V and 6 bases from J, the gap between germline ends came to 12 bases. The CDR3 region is CASSESTVGREQYF. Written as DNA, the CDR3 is TGCGCCAGCAGTGAGTCGACAGTAGGACGCGAGCAGTACTTC.

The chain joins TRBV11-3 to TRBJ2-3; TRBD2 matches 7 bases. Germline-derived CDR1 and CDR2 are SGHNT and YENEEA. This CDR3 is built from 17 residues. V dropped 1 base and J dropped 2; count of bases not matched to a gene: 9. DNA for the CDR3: TGTGCCAGCAGCTTAGGGGCAATAGCGGGCAACACAGATACGCAGTATTTT. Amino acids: CASSLGAIAGNTDTQYF.